These 30 T cell receptor beta chains were sequenced from one sample in a study of shared clonotypes between healthy human individuals. This table comes from immunoSEQ multiplex PCR, and its TCRdb copy is limited to in-frame clones, with some not included. This table holds 450,000 to 500,000 clones, around 73% found once. Sequencing used PBMCs. The receptors shown here come from a woman aged 40-49 years in good health. Some clones in this sample may be carry-over from other donors' samples.

The chain joins TRBV19 to TRBJ2-7; TRBD2 matches at 11 bases. The CDR3 is 15 residues long. Germline assignment: CDR1 LNHDA and CDR2 SQIVND (reference sequence). Losses at the gene ends were 3 bases for V and 4 bases for J; bases not matched to a gene: 5. In nucleotides, the CDR3 is TGTGCCAGTAGTATTACTAGCGGGAGAGGTTACGAGCAGTACTTC. It codes for CASSITSGRGYEQYF.

The chain has TRBV29-1 and TRBJ2-1; 8 nucleotides align to TRBD2. CDR3 length: 13 amino acids. The ends lost 3 bases at V and 5 bases at J; junction bases unmatched: 3. Germline loops: CDR1 SQVTM, CDR2 ANQGSEA. The CDR3 DNA is TGCAGCGTTGATCACGGGAGGGACAATGAGCAGTTCTTC. It translates to CSVDHGRDNEQFF.

This chain's CDR3 is CASSLERRGVVDREKLFF. As DNA, the CDR3 is TGTGCCAGCAGCTTAGAAAGGCGAGGGGTAGTTGATCGTGAAAAACTGTTTTTT. The V call is TRBV11-2, the J call TRBJ1-4; TRBD1 might be the D (5 bases). Germline CDR1 reads SGHAT; CDR2 reads FQNNGV. Trimming took off 0 bases at V and 7 bases at J, with 21 bases between the two ends. The CDR3 loop spans 18 amino acids.

V usage is TRBV18 and J usage is TRBJ1-1, with D uncertain. CDR1 KGHSH and CDR2 LQKENI come from the germline V gene. V was clipped by 5 bases and J by 1 base, with 11 bases between them. The CDR3 length is 14 residues. CDR3 region: CASSGMSGNTEAFF. DNA for the CDR3: TGTGCCAGCTCAGGCATGAGTGGGAACACTGAAGCTTTCTTT.

The V gene is TRBV7-9, the J gene TRBJ2-5; 8 nucleotides align to TRBD2. The DNA end is a closer match to TRBJ2-7, so the J assignment may be wrong. The CDR3 covers 15 residues. The V gene's germline CDR1 is SEHNR and CDR2 FQNEAQ (reference sequence). The CDR3: CASSPSGLSSYEQYF. The CDR3 DNA is TGTGCCAGCAGCCCTAGCGGGTTGAGCTCCTACGAGCAGTACTTC.

The V gene is TRBV11-3, the J gene TRBJ2-4; possible D gene TRBD2, 5 bases. CDR1 SGHNT and CDR2 YENEEA come from the germline V gene. The CDR3 length is 14 residues. V lost 5 bases, J lost 4 bases, and 12 bases lay in between. CDR3 nucleotide sequence: TGTGCCAGCAGCCCAGGAGGAGAAAAAAACATTCAGTACTTC. Encoded protein: CASSPGGEKNIQYF.

The chain uses TRBV5-1 and TRBJ2-3; 14 bases map to TRBD2. Losses at the gene ends were 4 bases for V and 5 bases for J; bases not matched to a gene: 6. Germline CDR1 SGHRS, CDR2 YFSETQ. This CDR3 comprises 16 residues. CDR3 loop: CASSPGLAGVRDTQYF. The CDR3 nucleotides are TGCGCCAGCAGCCCGGGACTAGCGGGGGTACGAGATACGCAGTATTTT.

This clone was recorded at least ten times. The chain links TRBV30 to TRBJ2-5, with D possibly being TRBD2 (6 bases). CDR3 length: 13 residues. Trimming removed 3 bases from V and 5 bases from J, with 13 bases in between. CDR1 is GTSNPN, CDR2 SVGIG, per germline (reference sequence). The CDR3 nucleotides are TGTGCCTGGAGCGGGACTCGAGGGGAGACCCAGTACTTC. Translated, it gives CAWSGTRGETQYF. The whole variable domain, filled in from reference TRBV30 and TRBJ2-5, reads SQTIHQWPATLVQPVGSPLSLECTVEGTSNPNLYWYRQAAGRGLQLLFYSVGIGQISSEVPQNLSASRPQDRQFILSSKKLLLSDSGFYLCAWSGTRGETQYFGPGTRLLVL.

The J gene is TRBJ1-1, the V gene TRBV4-2, with 9 positions matching TRBD1. Germline V gives CDR1 LGHNA, CDR2 YNFKEQ. V trimming: 4 bases; J trimming: 0 bases; junction bases outside the gene matches: 9. This CDR3 has 17 amino acids. The CDR3 DNA follows: TGTGCCAGCAGCCCCGGGACAGGGCGTCCGATGAACACTGAAGCTTTCTTT. As protein: CASSPGTGRPMNTEAFF.

This sequence joins TRBV10-2 and TRBJ2-7; D may be TRBD1 or TRBD2 (6 bases each). V was cut by 8 bases and J by 3 bases, with 14 bases left in between. Per germline, CDR1 WSHSY and CDR2 SAAADI. This CDR3 is 13 amino acids long. The CDR3 DNA reads TGCGCCAGCCGGGACTCAGGGGACTACGAGCAGTACTTC. Its translation is CASRDSGDYEQYF.

The J gene is TRBJ2-3, the V gene TRBV10-2, with D unresolved. CDR3 length equals 16 residues. Looked up from germline, CDR1 is WSHSY and CDR2 is SAAADI. Trimming left V 6 bases short and J 2 bases short, with 18 bases between. The CDR3 bases are TGCGCCAGCAGGACATACGCAGGCCCCCCCACAGATACGCAGTATTTT. Translating it yields CASRTYAGPPTDTQYF.

The chain couples TRBV6-5 to TRBJ2-7; TRBD1 matches at 8 bases. Germline values: CDR1 MNHEY, CDR2 SVGAGI. The CDR3 sequence is 15 residues long. The trim removed 6 bases at V and 4 bases at J, leaving 11 bases unmatched. The CDR3 loop is CASRFYDRGLYEQYF. The CDR3 bases are TGTGCCAGCAGATTCTACGACAGGGGCTTGTACGAGCAGTACTTC.

This clone was seen a handful of times. The rearrangement joins TRBV9 to TRBJ2-1; TRBD2 matches at 10 bases. The CDR3 has 16 residues. Looked up from germline, CDR1 is SGDLS and CDR2 is YYNGEE. After removal of 0 bases from V and 4 bases from J, the junction contained 4 bases not matched to a gene. CDR3 protein: CASSVGVAGGYNEQFF. The CDR3 nucleotides are TGTGCCAGCAGCGTAGGAGTAGCGGGAGGATACAATGAGCAGTTCTTC.

Here the CDR3 reads CASSFLATSSTDTQYF. As DNA, the CDR3 is TGCGCCAGCAGCTTCCTAGCGACTTCTAGCACAGATACGCAGTATTTT. The V and J genes are TRBV5-1 and TRBJ2-3, with D possibly TRBD2 on 6 matching bases. Germline loops: CDR1 SGHRS, CDR2 YFSETQ. The CDR3 is made up of 16 amino acids. With 2 bases removed from V and 0 bases from J, the gap between germline ends came to 13 bases.

The CDR3 region is CASSPFLGGKSNQPQHF. The CDR3 DNA sequence: TGTGCCAGTTCCCCCTTTTTGGGTGGGAAGAGCAATCAGCCCCAGCATTTT. The J gene is TRBJ1-5, the V gene TRBV27; D not certain. Trimming removed 9 bases from V and 1 base from J, with 22 bases in between. The CDR3 runs 17 residues. CDR1 is MNHEY and CDR2 is SMNVEV in the germline V gene (reference sequence).

The J gene is TRBJ2-3, the V gene TRBV7-3; 13 nucleotides match TRBD2. This CDR3 comprises 19 residues. The germline gives CDR1 SGHTA, CDR2 FQGTGA. J gave up 2 bases and V 1 base, and 9 bases lay outside the gene matches. The DNA for the CDR3 is TGTGCCAGCAGCTTAAGACTAGCGGGAGGTGTGAGAAACACAGATACGCAGTATTTT. This sequence encodes CASSLRLAGGVRNTDTQYF.

As DNA, the CDR3 is TGTGCCTCCGGGGGTACATTGAACACTGAAGCTTTCTTT. Translation: CASGGTLNTEAFF. The genes are TRBV19 and TRBJ1-1, with D perhaps TRBD1 (5 bases). V was cut by 11 bases and J by 0 bases, with 13 bases left in between. CDR1 is LNHDA, CDR2 SQIVND, per germline (reference sequence). This CDR3 region has 13 residues.

About this clone itself: Given a much more abundant clone one base away, this may be a read error. Other DNA sequences in the sample encode the same CDR3. This chain joins TRBV27 and TRBJ2-1, with D possibly being TRBD1 (6 bases). V was pared by 2 bases and J by 7 bases, with 12 bases between. The germline V gene has CDR1 MNHEY and CDR2 SMNVEV (reference sequence). This CDR3 is built from 14 residues. The CDR3 region has the DNA TGTGCCAGCAGTTTACCAGGACAGAGGAATGAGCAGTTCTTC. This translates into CASSLPGQRNEQFF.

This clone showed up just a few times. The chain has TRBV4-1 and TRBJ2-7; 10 bases are shared with TRBD2. The J segment lost 5 bases and the V segment lost 3 bases, leaving 7 bases of the junction unmatched. The length of the CDR3 is 15 residues. Germline V gene data show CDR1 as MGHRA and CDR2 as YSYEKL. The CDR3 loop is CASSHERLAGHEQYF. CDR3 DNA: TGCGCCAGCAGCCACGAGAGACTAGCGGGCCACGAGCAGTACTTC.

The chain combines TRBV11-3 with TRBJ1-2; 7 bases map to TRBD1. Looked up from germline, CDR1 is SGHNT and CDR2 is YENEEA. Trimming took 5 bases from V and 9 from J; bases not matched to a gene: 9. The CDR3 covers 13 residues. CDR3: CASSLEGAGSYTF. The CDR3 DNA reads TGTGCCAGCAGCCTCGAGGGGGCGGGGAGCTACACCTTC.

This clone was seen only a few times. The genes are TRBV28 and TRBJ1-1; TRBD1 might be the D (6 bases). The CDR3 covers 14 residues. The germline V gene encodes CDR1 MDHEN and CDR2 SYDVKM. Trimming cost V 5 bases and J 1 base, with 11 bases left between them. CDR3 sequence reads: CASSAPRGNTEAFF. The CDR3 region has the DNA TGTGCCAGCAGTGCACCCAGGGGGAACACTGAAGCTTTCTTT.

V and J are TRBV10-3 and TRBJ2-7; perhaps TRBD2 as D (7 bases). Germline-derived CDR1 and CDR2 are ENHRY and SYGVKD. The CDR3 covers 13 residues. Deletions cut 10 bases from V and 1 base from J, with 14 bases between. This chain's CDR3 is CATGGRGSYEQYF. The CDR3 bases are TGTGCCACCGGGGGGCGAGGGTCCTACGAGCAGTACTTC.

This sequence joins TRBV28 and TRBJ1-1; TRBD1 matches at 10 bases. Germline V gene data show CDR1 as MDHEN and CDR2 as SYDVKM. The CDR3 totals 16 residues. With 7 bases clipped from V and 7 bases from J, the junction kept 15 bases outside the gene matches. CDR3 DNA: TGTGCCAGCATTTCCACCTGGGACAGGGGTCGTCATGAAGCTTTCTTT. It translates to CASISTWDRGRHEAFF. The full variable domain, in which reference TRBV28 and TRBJ1-1 provide the parts outside the CDR3, is DVKVTQSSRYLVKRTGEKVFLECVQDMDHENMFWYRQDPGLGLRLIYFSYDVKMKEKGDIPEGYSVSREKKERFSLILESASTNQTSMYLCASISTWDRGRHEAFFGQGTRLTVV.

This clone was observed a single time. The CDR3 reads CATSRTYGEQYF. The CDR3 DNA reads as TGTGCCACCAGCAGAACCTATGGCGAGCAGTACTTC. The rearrangement joins TRBV15 to TRBJ2-7, with D unresolved. This CDR3 is built from 12 residues. Germline V gene data show CDR1 as LNHNV and CDR2 as YYDKDF (reference sequence). V lost 2 bases and J lost 6, with 8 bases in between.

This CDR3 reads CASSGGLAGDDEQFF. For the CDR3, the DNA is TGCGCCAGCAGCGGAGGACTAGCGGGAGACGATGAGCAGTTCTTC. V gene TRBV5-1 combines with J gene TRBJ2-1; 13 bases line up with TRBD2. Germline loops: CDR1 SGHRS, CDR2 YFSETQ. The CDR3 has 15 amino acids. J gave up 8 bases and V 4 bases, and 6 bases lay outside the gene matches.

The chain is built from TRBV9 and TRBJ1-3; D may be TRBD1 (5 bases). Trimming cost V 1 base and J 0 bases, with 11 bases left between them. Per germline, CDR1 SGDLS and CDR2 YYNGEE. The CDR3 has 16 amino acids. CDR3 DNA: TGTGCCAGCAGCGTAAGTGGAGGGGCCTCTGGAAACACCATATATTTT. Translating gives CASSVSGGASGNTIYF.

The chain carries TRBV10-3 and TRBJ2-3; D is unclear. This CDR3 contains 13 residues. The germline V gene has CDR1 ENHRY and CDR2 SYGVKD. Trimming took 7 bases from V and 2 from J, leaving 10 bases between them. The CDR3 region is CAITPDPTDTQYF. The CDR3 DNA is TGTGCCATCACTCCCGACCCCACAGATACGCAGTATTTT.

The chain combines TRBV10-3 with TRBJ1-5; D might be TRBD1 (6 bases). The CDR3 totals 13 residues. Germline V CDR1 and CDR2: ENHRY, SYGVKD. Trimming removed 6 bases from V and 7 bases from J, with 13 bases in between. The CDR3 is CAISADGGQPQHF. DNA of the CDR3: TGTGCCATCAGCGCGGACGGGGGCCAGCCCCAGCATTTT.

This chain links TRBV7-2 with TRBJ2-5; 9 bases are shared with TRBD1. This CDR3 is 15 amino acids long. V was pared by 2 bases and J by 3 bases, with 4 bases of the junction left unmatched. Germline V gene sequence: CDR1 SGHTA, CDR2 FQGNSA. The CDR3 DNA is TGTGCCAGCAGCTTATATTGGACAGGGGAAGAGACCCAGTACTTC. Translation: CASSLYWTGEETQYF.

In DNA, the CDR3 is TGTGCCAGCAGCCGCCGGGGACAGGGAAATCAGCCCCAGCATTTT. It yields the protein CASSRRGQGNQPQHF. This sequence joins TRBV28 and TRBJ1-5; TRBD1 aligns across 9 bases. V trimming: 6 bases; J trimming: 4 bases; junction bases outside the gene matches: 7. This CDR3 region has 15 residues. The germline CDR1 and CDR2 sequences are MDHEN and SYDVKM.